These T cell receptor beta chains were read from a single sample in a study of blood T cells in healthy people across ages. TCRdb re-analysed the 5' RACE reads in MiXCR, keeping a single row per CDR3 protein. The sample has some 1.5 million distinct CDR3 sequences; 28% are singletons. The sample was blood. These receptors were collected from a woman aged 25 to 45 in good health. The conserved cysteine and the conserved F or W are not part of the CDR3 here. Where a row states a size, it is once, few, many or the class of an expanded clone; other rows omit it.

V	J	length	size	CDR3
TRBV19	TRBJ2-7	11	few	ASSNRNGGEQY
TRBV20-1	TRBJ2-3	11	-	SASGVLTDTQY
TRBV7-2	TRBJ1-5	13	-	ASSWGAATNQPQH
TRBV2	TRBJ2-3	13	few	ASREYRGITDTQY
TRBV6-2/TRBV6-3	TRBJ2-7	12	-	ASSRPDGYYEQY
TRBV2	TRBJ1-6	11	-	ASSEDPNSPLH
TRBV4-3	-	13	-	ASSQVWPSEGTQY
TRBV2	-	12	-	ASTGLAGSYEQY
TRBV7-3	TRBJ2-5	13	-	ASSMGQGAPYEQY
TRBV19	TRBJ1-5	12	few	ASRIRDRGQPQH
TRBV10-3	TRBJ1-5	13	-	AISESRGDPQPQH
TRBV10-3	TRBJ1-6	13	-	AIRGGDRANSPLH
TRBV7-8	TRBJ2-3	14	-	ASSLLAGGLTDTQY
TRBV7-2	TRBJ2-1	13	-	ASSFRTGATNEQF
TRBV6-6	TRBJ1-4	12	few	ASSTGQTNEKLF
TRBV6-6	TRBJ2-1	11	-	ASSVPEYNEQF
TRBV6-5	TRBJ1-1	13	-	ASSYWGQGKGAAF
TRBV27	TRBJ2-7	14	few	ASSLSSLTGTYEQY
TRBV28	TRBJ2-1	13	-	ASSGGTGGRYEQF
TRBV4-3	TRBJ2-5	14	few	ASSRKLQSLQETQY
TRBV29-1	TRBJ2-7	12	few	SVTNGVGVYEQY
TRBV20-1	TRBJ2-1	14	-	SASPTSANSYNEQF
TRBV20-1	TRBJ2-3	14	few	SARDPLRGASDTQY
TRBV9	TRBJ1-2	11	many	ASSVATGYGYT
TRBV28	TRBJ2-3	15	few	ASSPPGSGLGTDTQY
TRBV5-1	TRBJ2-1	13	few	ASSPSGVSYNEQF
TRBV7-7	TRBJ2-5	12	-	TSSIGQGFGTQY
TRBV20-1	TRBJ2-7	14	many	SARTSGRRSSYEQY
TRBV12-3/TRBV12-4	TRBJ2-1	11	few	ASSFLADNEQF
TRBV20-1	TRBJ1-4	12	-	SARDSTGGEKLF
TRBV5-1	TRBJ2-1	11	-	ASGTGVYNEQF
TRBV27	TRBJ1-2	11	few	ASSWTGSLGYT
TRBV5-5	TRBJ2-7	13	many	ASSPGTGASREQY
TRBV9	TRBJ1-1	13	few	ASSLFGGTDTEAF
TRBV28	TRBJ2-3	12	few	ARKGQSTTDTQY
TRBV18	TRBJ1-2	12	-	ASWPGTGNYGYT
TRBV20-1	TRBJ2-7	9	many	SASDPREQY
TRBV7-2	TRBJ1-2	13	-	ASSLSSGTRYGHT
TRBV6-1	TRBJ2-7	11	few	ASRQGAAYEQY